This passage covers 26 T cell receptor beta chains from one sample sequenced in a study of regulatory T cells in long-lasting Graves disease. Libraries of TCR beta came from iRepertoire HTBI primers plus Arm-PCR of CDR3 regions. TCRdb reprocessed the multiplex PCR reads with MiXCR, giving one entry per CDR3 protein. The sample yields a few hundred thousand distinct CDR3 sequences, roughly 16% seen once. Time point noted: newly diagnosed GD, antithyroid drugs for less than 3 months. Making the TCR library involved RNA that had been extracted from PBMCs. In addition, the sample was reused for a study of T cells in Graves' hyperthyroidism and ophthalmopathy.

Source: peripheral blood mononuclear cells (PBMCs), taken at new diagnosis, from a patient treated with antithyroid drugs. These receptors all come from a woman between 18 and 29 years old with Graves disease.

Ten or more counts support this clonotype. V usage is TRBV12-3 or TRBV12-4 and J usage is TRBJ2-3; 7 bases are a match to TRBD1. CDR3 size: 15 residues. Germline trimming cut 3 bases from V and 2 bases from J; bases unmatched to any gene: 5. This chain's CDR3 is CASSFRQGNTDTQYF. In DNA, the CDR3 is TGTGCCAGCAGTTTTAGACAGGGTAACACAGATACGCAGTATTTT.

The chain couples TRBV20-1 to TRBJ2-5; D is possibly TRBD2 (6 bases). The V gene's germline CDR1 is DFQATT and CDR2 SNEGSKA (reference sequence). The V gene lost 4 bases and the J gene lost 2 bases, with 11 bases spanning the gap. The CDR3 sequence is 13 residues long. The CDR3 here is CSATASEQETQYF. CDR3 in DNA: TGCAGTGCTACGGCTAGCGAACAAGAGACCCAGTACTTC.

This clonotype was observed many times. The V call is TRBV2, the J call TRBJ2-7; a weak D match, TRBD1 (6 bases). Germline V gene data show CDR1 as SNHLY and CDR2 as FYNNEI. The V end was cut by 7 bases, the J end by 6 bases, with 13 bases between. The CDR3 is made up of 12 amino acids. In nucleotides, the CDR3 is TGTGCCAGCACCTCAGGGGCAATCGAGCAGTACTTC. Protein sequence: CASTSGAIEQYF.

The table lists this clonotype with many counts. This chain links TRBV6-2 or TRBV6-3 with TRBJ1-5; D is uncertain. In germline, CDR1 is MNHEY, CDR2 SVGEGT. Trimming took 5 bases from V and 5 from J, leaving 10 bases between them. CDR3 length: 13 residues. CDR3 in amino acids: CASSNGKDQPQHF. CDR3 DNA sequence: TGTGCCAGCAGTAACGGGAAAGATCAGCCCCAGCATTTT.

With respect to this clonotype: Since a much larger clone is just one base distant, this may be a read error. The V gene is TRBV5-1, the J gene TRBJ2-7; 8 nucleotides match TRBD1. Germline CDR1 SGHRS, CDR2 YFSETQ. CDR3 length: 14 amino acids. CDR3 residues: CANSTGQGSYEQYF. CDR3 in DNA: TGCGCCAACAGCACCGGACAGGGTTCCTACGAGCAGTACTTC. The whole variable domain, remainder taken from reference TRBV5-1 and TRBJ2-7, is KAGVTQTPRYLIKTRGQQVTLSCSPISGHRSVSWYQQTPGQGLQFLFEYFSETQRNKGNFPGRFSGRQFSNSRSEMNVSTLELGDSALYLCANSTGQGSYEQYFGPGTRLTVT.

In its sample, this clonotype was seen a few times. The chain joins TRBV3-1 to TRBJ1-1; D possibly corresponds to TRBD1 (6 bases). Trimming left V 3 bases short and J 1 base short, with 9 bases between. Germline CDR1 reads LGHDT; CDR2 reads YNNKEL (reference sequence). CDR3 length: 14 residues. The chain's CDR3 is CASSHGQPNTEAFF. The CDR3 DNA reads TGTGCCAGCAGCCATGGACAGCCGAACACTGAAGCTTTCTTT.

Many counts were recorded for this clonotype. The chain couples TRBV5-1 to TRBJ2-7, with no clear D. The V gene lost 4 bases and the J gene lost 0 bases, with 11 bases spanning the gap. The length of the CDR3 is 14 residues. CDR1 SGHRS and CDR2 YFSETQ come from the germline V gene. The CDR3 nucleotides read TGCGCCAGCAGCACTGGACGGACCTCCTACGAGCAGTACTTC. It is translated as CASSTGRTSYEQYF.

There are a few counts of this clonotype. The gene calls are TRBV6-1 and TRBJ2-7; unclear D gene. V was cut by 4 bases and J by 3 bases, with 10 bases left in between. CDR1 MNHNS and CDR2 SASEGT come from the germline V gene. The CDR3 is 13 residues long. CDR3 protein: CASSGGPFYEQYF. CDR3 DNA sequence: TGTGCCAGCAGTGGGGGTCCTTTCTACGAGCAGTACTTC.

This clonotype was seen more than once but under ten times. The CDR3 DNA reads as TGTGCCAGCAGCCACCCAGGCTATTCCACTGAAGCTTTCTTT. It encodes CASSHPGYSTEAFF. The chain links TRBV4-2 to TRBJ1-1; D remains ambiguous. There are 14 residues in the CDR3. CDR1 is LGHNA and CDR2 is YNFKEQ in the germline V gene. The V end was cut by 3 bases, the J end by 4 bases, with 12 bases between.

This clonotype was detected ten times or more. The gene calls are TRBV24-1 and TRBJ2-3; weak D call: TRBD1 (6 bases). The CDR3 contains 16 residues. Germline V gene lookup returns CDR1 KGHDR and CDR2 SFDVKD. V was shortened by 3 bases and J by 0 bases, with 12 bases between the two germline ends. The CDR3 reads CATSDADSSSTDTQYF. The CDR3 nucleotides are TGTGCCACCAGTGATGCGGACAGTAGTAGCACAGATACGCAGTATTTT.

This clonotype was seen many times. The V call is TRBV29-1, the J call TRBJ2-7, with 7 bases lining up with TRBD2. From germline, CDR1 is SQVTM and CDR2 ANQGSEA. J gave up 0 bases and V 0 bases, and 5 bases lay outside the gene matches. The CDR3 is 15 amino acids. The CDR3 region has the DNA TGCAGCGTTGAAGATCGGGCTAGCGGCTCCTACGAGCAGTACTTC. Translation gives CSVEDRASGSYEQYF.

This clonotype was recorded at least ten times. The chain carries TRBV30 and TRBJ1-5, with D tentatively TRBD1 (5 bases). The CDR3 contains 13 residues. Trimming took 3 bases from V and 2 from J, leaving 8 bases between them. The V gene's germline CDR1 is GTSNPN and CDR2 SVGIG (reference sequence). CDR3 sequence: CAWSPQGNQPQHF. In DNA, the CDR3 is TGTGCCTGGAGCCCACAGGGCAATCAGCCCCAGCATTTT.

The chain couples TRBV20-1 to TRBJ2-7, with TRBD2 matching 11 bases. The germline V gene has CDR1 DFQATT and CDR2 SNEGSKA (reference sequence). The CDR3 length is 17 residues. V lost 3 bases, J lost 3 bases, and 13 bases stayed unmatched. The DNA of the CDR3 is TGCAGTGCTAGCTCGCTAGCGGGGGGTGGAATACTCTACGAGCAGTACTTC. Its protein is CSASSLAGGGILYEQYF.

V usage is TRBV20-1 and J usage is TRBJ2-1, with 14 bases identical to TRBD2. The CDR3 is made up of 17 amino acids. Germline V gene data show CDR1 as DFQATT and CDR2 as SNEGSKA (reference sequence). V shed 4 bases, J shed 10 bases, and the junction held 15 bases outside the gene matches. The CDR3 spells CSAIAIEGLAGVGEQFF. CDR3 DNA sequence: TGCAGTGCTATAGCCATTGAGGGACTAGCGGGAGTCGGAGAGCAGTTCTTC.

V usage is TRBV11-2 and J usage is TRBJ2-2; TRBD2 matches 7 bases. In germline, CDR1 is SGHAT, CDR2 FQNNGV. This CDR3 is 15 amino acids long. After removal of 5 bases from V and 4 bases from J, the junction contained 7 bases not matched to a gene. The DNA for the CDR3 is TGTGCCAGCAGCCCCTCCGGGACTACCACCGGGGAGCTGTTTTTT. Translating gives CASSPSGTTTGELFF.

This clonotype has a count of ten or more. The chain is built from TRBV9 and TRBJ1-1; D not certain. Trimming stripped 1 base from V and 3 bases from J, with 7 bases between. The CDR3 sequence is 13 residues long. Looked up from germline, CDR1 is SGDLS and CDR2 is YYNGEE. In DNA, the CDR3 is TGTGCCAGCAGCGTAAGCCAGGACACTGAAGCTTTCTTT. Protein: CASSVSQDTEAFF.

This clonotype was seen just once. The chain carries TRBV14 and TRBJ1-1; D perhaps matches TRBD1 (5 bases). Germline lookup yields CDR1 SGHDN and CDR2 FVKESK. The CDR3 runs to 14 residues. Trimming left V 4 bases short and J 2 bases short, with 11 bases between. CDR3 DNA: TGTGCCAGCAGCCGATTAGGGGCTAACACTGAAGCTTTCTTT. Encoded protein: CASSRLGANTEAFF.

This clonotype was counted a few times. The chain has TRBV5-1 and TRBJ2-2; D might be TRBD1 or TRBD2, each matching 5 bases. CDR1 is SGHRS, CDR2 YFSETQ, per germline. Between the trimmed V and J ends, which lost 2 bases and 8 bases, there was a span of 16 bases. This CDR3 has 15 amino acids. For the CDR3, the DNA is TGCGCCAGCAGCTTCCGGGACCCCCTAGGAGGGGAGCTGTTTTTT. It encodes CASSFRDPLGGELFF.

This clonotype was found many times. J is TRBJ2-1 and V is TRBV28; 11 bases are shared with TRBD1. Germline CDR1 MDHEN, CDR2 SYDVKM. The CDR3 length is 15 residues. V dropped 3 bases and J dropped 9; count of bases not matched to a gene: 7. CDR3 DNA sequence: TGTGCCAGCAGTTTTCCTGGACAGGGGGCGAGTGAGCAGTTCTTC. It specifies CASSFPGQGASEQFF.

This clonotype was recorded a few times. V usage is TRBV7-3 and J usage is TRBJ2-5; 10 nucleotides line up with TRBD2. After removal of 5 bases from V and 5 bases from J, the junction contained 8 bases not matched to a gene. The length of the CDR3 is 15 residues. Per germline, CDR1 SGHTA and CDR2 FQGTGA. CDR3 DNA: TGTGCCAGCAGCCTTATAAGCGGGGGGGGGGAGACCCAGTACTTC. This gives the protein CASSLISGGGETQYF.

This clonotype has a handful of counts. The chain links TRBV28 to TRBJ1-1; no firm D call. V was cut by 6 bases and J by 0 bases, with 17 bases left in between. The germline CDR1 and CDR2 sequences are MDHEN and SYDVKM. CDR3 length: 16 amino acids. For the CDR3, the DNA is TGTGCCAGCAGCCCGAGGAGGGTACTTATGAACACTGAAGCTTTCTTT. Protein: CASSPRRVLMNTEAFF. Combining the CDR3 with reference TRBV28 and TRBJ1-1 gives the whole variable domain DVKVTQSSRYLVKRTGEKVFLECVQDMDHENMFWYRQDPGLGLRLIYFSYDVKMKEKGDIPEGYSVSREKKERFSLILESASTNQTSMYLCASSPRRVLMNTEAFFGQGTRLTVV.

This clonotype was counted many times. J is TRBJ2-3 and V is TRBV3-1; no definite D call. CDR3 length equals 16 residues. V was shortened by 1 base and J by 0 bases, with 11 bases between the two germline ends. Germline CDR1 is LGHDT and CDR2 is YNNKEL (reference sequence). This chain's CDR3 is CASSQGTVTSTDTQYF. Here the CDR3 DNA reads TGTGCCAGCAGCCAAGGCACGGTAACTAGCACAGATACGCAGTATTTT.

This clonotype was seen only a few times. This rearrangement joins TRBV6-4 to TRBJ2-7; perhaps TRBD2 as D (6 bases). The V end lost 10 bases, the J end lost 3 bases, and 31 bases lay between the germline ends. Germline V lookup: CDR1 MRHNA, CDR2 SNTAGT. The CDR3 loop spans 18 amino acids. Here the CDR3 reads CATNLLGGNLQSNYEQYF. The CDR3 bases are TGTGCCACCAATTTGTTAGGAGGGAACCTACAATCCAACTACGAGCAGTACTTC.

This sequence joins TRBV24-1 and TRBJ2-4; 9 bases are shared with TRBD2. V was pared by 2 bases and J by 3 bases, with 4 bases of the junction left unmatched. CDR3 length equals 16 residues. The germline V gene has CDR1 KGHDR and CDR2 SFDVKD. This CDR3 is CATSDSVAGDKNIQYF. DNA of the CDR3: TGTGCCACCAGTGATTCGGTAGCGGGGGACAAAAACATTCAGTACTTC.

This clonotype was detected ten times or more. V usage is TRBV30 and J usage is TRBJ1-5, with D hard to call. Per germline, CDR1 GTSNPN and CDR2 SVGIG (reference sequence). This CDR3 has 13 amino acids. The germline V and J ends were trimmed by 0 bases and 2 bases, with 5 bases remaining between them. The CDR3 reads CAWSVNGNQPQHF. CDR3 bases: TGTGCCTGGAGTGTAAACGGCAATCAGCCCCAGCATTTT.

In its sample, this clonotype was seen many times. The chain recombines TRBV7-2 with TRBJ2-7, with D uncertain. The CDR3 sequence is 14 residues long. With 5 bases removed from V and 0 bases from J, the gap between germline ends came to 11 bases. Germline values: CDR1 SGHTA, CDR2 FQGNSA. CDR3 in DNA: TGTGCCAGCAGCCGGGCCTTAAGCTCCTACGAGCAGTACTTC. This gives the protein CASSRALSSYEQYF. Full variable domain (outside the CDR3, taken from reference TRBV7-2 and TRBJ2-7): GAGVSQSPSNKVTEKGKDVELRCDPISGHTALYWYRQSLGQGLEFLIYFQGNSAPDKSGLPSDRFSAERTGGSVSTLTIQRTQQEDSAVYLCASSRALSSYEQYFGPGTRLTVT.